The 25 T cell receptor beta chains given below trace back to one sample, sequenced in a study of blood T cell repertoires in COVID-19. Only in-frame clones appear in the TCRdb table, and some are missing; sequencing was by immunoSEQ multiplex PCR. The sample includes about 82,000 clones, around 80% seen only once; the top ten take around 33%. Sequences were obtained from peripheral blood. These receptors were collected from a man aged 60-69 years with COVID-19, enrolled during active disease.

This rearrangement joins TRBV4-2 to TRBJ2-2; no clear D. CDR1 is LGHNA and CDR2 is YNFKEQ in the germline V gene. The V gene lost 5 bases and the J gene lost 6 bases, with 16 bases spanning the gap. CDR3 length: 15 residues. CDR3 sequence: CASSGRNDLAGELFF. The CDR3, as DNA: TGTGCCAGCAGCGGCCGGAACGATCTAGCCGGGGAGCTGTTTTTT.

This clone has a count of ten or more. The CDR3 coding sequence is TGTGCCAGTGCGACAGGAATACAAGAGACCCAGTACTTC. Amino acids: CASATGIQETQYF. This chain connects TRBV19 to TRBJ2-5; possible D gene TRBD1, 6 bases. The CDR3 covers 13 residues. Germline V lookup: CDR1 LNHDA, CDR2 SQIVND (reference sequence). V dropped 8 bases and J dropped 2 bases, with 12 bases sitting between them.

The sample holds one count of this clone. The chain employs TRBV19 and TRBJ2-7; 7 bases line up with TRBD2. CDR1 is LNHDA, CDR2 SQIVND, per germline (reference sequence). V was pared by 6 bases and J by 1 base, with 6 bases of the junction left unmatched. This CDR3 has 14 amino acids. CDR3 loop: CASRGGEVSYEQYF. The CDR3 bases are TGTGCCAGTAGGGGGGGGGAGGTTTCCTACGAGCAGTACTTC. The whole variable domain, remainder taken from reference TRBV19 and TRBJ2-7, is DGGITQSPKYLFRKEGQNVTLSCEQNLNHDAMYWYRQDPGQGLRLIYYSQIVNDFQKGDIAEGYSVSREKKESFPLTVTSAQKNPTAFYLCASRGGEVSYEQYFGPGTRLTVT.

The V and J genes are TRBV6-5 and TRBJ1-4; D call uncertain. The CDR3 is 15 residues long. The V end lost 2 bases, the J end lost 4 bases, and 11 bases lay between the germline ends. Looked up from germline, CDR1 is MNHEY and CDR2 is SVGAGI. The CDR3: CASSYRVPSNEKLFF. DNA of the CDR3: TGTGCCAGCAGTTACCGGGTCCCGAGTAATGAAAAACTGTTTTTT.

The chain uses TRBV7-3 and TRBJ2-5; a weak D match, TRBD1 (5 bases). Germline V gene lookup returns CDR1 SGHTA and CDR2 FQGTGA. Trimming pared 0 bases from V and 4 bases from J, leaving 6 bases between. The CDR3 spans 13 residues. The CDR3 loop is CASSLTGAETQYF. CDR3 nucleotides: TGTGCCAGCAGCTTAACAGGGGCAGAGACCCAGTACTTC.

The rearrangement uses TRBV5-1 and TRBJ1-4; D remains ambiguous. Germline CDR1 and CDR2: SGHRS and YFSETQ. The CDR3 spans 14 residues. V was trimmed by 3 bases and J by 4 bases, leaving 10 bases between them. In DNA form, the CDR3 reads TGCGCCAGCAGCTCGACAAGCCTTAATGAAAAACTGTTTTTT. This encodes CASSSTSLNEKLFF.

The chain is built from TRBV3-1 (or the pseudogene TRBV3-2) and TRBJ2-7, with 11 bases identical to TRBD2. Germline assignment: CDR1 LGHDT and CDR2 YNNKEL (reference sequence). The CDR3 totals 15 residues. Trimming cost V 4 bases and J 6 bases; bases outside gene matches: 8. CDR3 DNA sequence: TGTGCCAGCAGCCCTCCTAGCGGGGGGCGTGGCGAGCAGTACTTC. This gives the protein CASSPPSGGRGEQYF.

This sequence joins TRBV11-3 and TRBJ2-7, with 10 positions matching TRBD2. Germline assignment: CDR1 SGHNT and CDR2 YENEEA. This CDR3 is 16 amino acids long. The junction had 9 bases not matched to a gene; V was cut back by 2 bases and J by 5 bases. The CDR3 sequence: CASSLTAGGPFNEQYF. DNA for the CDR3: TGTGCCAGCAGCTTAACAGCGGGAGGGCCGTTCAACGAGCAGTACTTC. The whole variable domain, filled in from reference TRBV11-3 and TRBJ2-7, reads EAGVVQSPRYKIIEKKQPVAFWCNPISGHNTLYWYLQNLGQGPELLIRYENEEAVDDSQLPKDRFSAERLKGVDSTLKIQPAELGDSAVYLCASSLTAGGPFNEQYFGPGTRLTVT.

V and J are TRBV4-3 and TRBJ2-1; 11 bases fit TRBD1. CDR3 length: 16 amino acids. In germline, CDR1 is LGHNA, CDR2 YSLEER. Trimming removed 0 bases from V and 9 bases from J; junction bases left unmatched: 7. The CDR3 DNA sequence: TGCGCCAGCAGCCAAGATCCCGGACAGGGGGCCGGTGAGCAGTTCTTC. Residues: CASSQDPGQGAGEQFF.

This clone was seen a few times. This rearrangement joins TRBV9 to TRBJ1-6, with a weak D call TRBD1 (5 bases). CDR1 and CDR2 from the germline V gene are SGDLS and YYNGEE. This CDR3 contains 16 residues. V gave up 4 bases and J gave up 0 bases, with 11 bases separating them. CDR3 sequence: CASSTGGGSYNSPLHF. In DNA, the CDR3 is TGTGCCAGCAGCACAGGCGGGGGCTCCTATAATTCACCCCTCCACTTT.

The chain is built from TRBV5-1 and TRBJ1-1; D not certain. Germline V gives CDR1 SGHRS, CDR2 YFSETQ. The CDR3 is 12 residues long. Trimming took 4 bases from V and 11 from J, leaving 15 bases between them. For the CDR3, the DNA is TGCGCCAGCAGCCCTGGTGGGGAGAGGGCTTTCTTT. Its protein is CASSPGGERAFF.

This chain links TRBV21-1 with TRBJ2-1; TRBD2, the table's D call, lacks a check against the DNA. TRBV21-1 is listed as a pseudogene. This CDR3 region has 22 residues. CDR3 sequence (DNA): TGTGCCAGCAGCAACCATATGCTAGCGGGAGGTTTTCCCCTGGGCTCCTACAATGAGCAGTTCTTC. It specifies CASSNHMLAGGFPLGSYNEQFF.

This clone appeared a few times. CDR3 nucleotide sequence: TGTGCCAGCAGCCAGCGGTCCGGGGTCGGTAATGAAAAACTGTTTTTT. It specifies CASSQRSGVGNEKLFF. The chain is built from TRBV3-1 (or the pseudogene TRBV3-2) and TRBJ1-4; D is unresolved. V was trimmed by 3 bases and J by 4 bases, leaving 15 bases between them. Germline V lookup: CDR1 LGHDT, CDR2 YNNKEL (reference sequence). The CDR3 extends over 16 amino acids.

The chain joins TRBV9 to TRBJ2-3, with TRBD2 as a possible D gene (7 bases). The CDR3 loop spans 12 amino acids. V lost 7 bases and J lost 5, with 11 bases in between. CDR1 is SGDLS and CDR2 is YYNGEE in the germline V gene. This CDR3 is CASGGAKDTQYF. CDR3 nucleotides: TGTGCCAGCGGGGGGGCCAAAGATACGCAGTATTTT.

This clone turned up a few times. The J gene is TRBJ1-3, the V gene TRBV5-4, with 9 positions matching TRBD1. This CDR3 has 15 residues. The V gene's germline CDR1 is SGHNT and CDR2 YYREEE (reference sequence). V shed 4 bases, J shed 4 bases, and the junction held 6 bases outside the gene matches. CDR3 nucleotide sequence: TGTGCCAGCAGCCCATGGGACAGGGCGGGAAACACCATATATTTT. Its translation is CASSPWDRAGNTIYF.

The rearrangement uses TRBV7-2 and TRBJ2-5; possible D gene TRBD2, 5 bases. Germline CDR1 and CDR2: SGHTA and FQGNSA. The CDR3 covers 13 residues. V was shortened by 4 bases and J by 5 bases, with 11 bases between the two germline ends. The CDR3 protein is CASSSSWTETQYF. The CDR3 coding sequence is TGTGCCAGCAGCTCTAGCTGGACGGAGACCCAGTACTTC.

This clone came up a few times. The chain joins TRBV6-5 to TRBJ2-1; 15 positions match TRBD2. The trim removed 2 bases at V and 8 bases at J, leaving 4 bases unmatched. The V gene's germline CDR1 is MNHEY and CDR2 SVGAGI. CDR3 size: 16 residues. CDR3 DNA sequence: TGTGCCAGCAGTTACGGGACTAGCGGGAGGTTGTATGAGCAGTTCTTC. It specifies CASSYGTSGRLYEQFF.

The genes are TRBV7-3 and TRBJ2-2; no firm D call. Trimming took off 3 bases at V and 5 bases at J, with 13 bases between the two ends. CDR3 length equals 15 residues. Germline V gives CDR1 SGHTA, CDR2 FQGTGA. The CDR3 coding sequence is TGTGCCAGCAGCTTGGGCTCGCTGGGTACCGGGGAGCTGTTTTTT. It yields the protein CASSLGSLGTGELFF.

The CDR3 loop reads CASGGTGGVETQYF. The CDR3 bases are TGTGCTAGTGGCGGGACAGGGGGCGTGGAGACCCAGTACTTC. The genes are TRBV12-5 and TRBJ2-5; 12 nucleotides agree with TRBD1. There are 14 residues in the CDR3. CDR1 is LGHNT and CDR2 is FRNRAP in the germline V gene. Germline trimming cut 6 bases from V and 5 bases from J; bases unmatched to any gene: 4.

The chain employs TRBV5-1 and TRBJ1-4; possibly TRBD1 for D (5 bases). This CDR3 has 17 amino acids. Per the germline V gene, CDR1 is SGHRS and CDR2 is YFSETQ. V was pared by 1 base and J by 1 base, with 14 bases between. The CDR3: CASSLLLFGGTNEKLFF. The CDR3 DNA reads TGCGCCAGCAGCTTGCTATTGTTCGGGGGAACTAATGAAAAACTGTTTTTT.

The rearrangement links TRBV12-2 to TRBJ2-1; the DNA was not compared with TRBD1, the D call given in the table. TRBV12-2 counts as a pseudogene. The CDR3 contains 16 residues. The CDR3 sequence is CASRLASGTEDNEQFF. CDR3 DNA sequence: TGTGCAAGTCGCTTAGCCTCCGGGACAGAAGACAATGAGCAGTTCTTC.

The rearrangement joins TRBV5-5 to TRBJ1-3; no clear D gene. Per the germline V gene, CDR1 is SGHKS and CDR2 is YYEKEE (reference sequence). Deletions cut 7 bases from V and 0 bases from J, with 14 bases between. This CDR3 comprises 15 residues. The CDR3 DNA reads TGTGCCAGCCATAACCTTCAGGACTCTGGAAACACCATATATTTT. Translating it yields CASHNLQDSGNTIYF.

This rearrangement joins TRBV7-8 to TRBJ1-1, with D perhaps TRBD1 (5 bases). CDR3 length equals 14 residues. V was clipped by 5 bases and J by 5 bases, with 15 bases between them. Germline assignment: CDR1 SGHVS and CDR2 FQNEAQ. CDR3 loop: CASSRKGEKTEAFF. The CDR3 bases are TGTGCCAGCAGCCGCAAAGGGGAAAAGACTGAAGCTTTCTTT.

Worth noting for this clone: This may stem from a read error, because a much larger clone lies one nucleotide away. The rearrangement joins TRBV12-3 or TRBV12-4 to TRBJ2-7, with unresolved D. Trimming removed 3 bases at V and 3 bases at J, with 3 bases between. The CDR3 length is 11 residues. CDR3 in amino acids: CASSFNYEQYF. DNA for the CDR3: TGTGCCAGCAGTTTTAACTACGAGCAGTACTTC.

The chain has TRBV18 and TRBJ2-5; TRBD1 is a possible D gene (5 bases). The germline V gene has CDR1 KGHSH and CDR2 LQKENI. The CDR3 loop spans 14 amino acids. V shed 6 bases and J shed 5 bases, with 16 bases lying between them. The CDR3 nucleotides read TGTGCCAGCTCGGCCGACAAGGGGTGGGAGACCCAGTACTTC. Its protein is CASSADKGWETQYF.